Each of the 31 T cell receptor beta chains below was sequenced from the same sample in a study of T cells in Graves' hyperthyroidism and ophthalmopathy (dated by TCRdb to about 2019). The receptor library was made with multiplex PCR. Instrument used: Illumina HiSeq 2000. The TCR beta CDR3 regions were amplified from the RNA transcripts. For the first round of RT-PCR on the TCR CDR3, the HTBI primer set was used together with the Qiagen OneStep RT-PCR kit. TCRdb cleaned the public reads at Q25 with fastp, built clones with MiXCR and kept in-frame beta chains. Every distinct CDR3 protein forms one entry, paired with its most common genes and DNA. In all, the sample holds a few hundred thousand distinct CDR3 sequences, and more than 12% of those were seen once. The top ten clonotypes cover more than 10% of the sample. Sequenced: blood. The receptors here all came from a woman aged 40 to 49 with Graves' hyperthyroidism that later progressed to Graves' ophthalmopathy.

This clonotype was seen ten or more times. V and J are TRBV27 and TRBJ1-2; D is ambiguous. V was shortened by 3 bases and J by 7 bases, with 12 bases between the two germline ends. The germline CDR1 and CDR2 sequences are MNHEY and SMNVEV (reference sequence). The CDR3 extends over 13 amino acids. As DNA, the CDR3 is TGTGCCAGCAGTTTGGTGGGGTTCTCTGGCTACACCTTC. It translates to CASSLVGFSGYTF.

The CDR3 region is CASSPIGQGDQPQHF. As DNA, the CDR3 is TGTGCCAGCTCACCAATAGGGCAGGGGGATCAGCCCCAGCATTTT. The J gene is TRBJ1-5, the V gene TRBV18; 7 nucleotides line up with TRBD1. Germline lookup yields CDR1 KGHSH and CDR2 LQKENI. Losses at the gene ends were 2 bases for V and 5 bases for J; bases not matched to a gene: 6. This CDR3 region has 15 residues.

This clonotype was seen only a few times. This chain connects TRBV5-1 to TRBJ2-7; D uncertain. V lost 1 base to trimming and J lost 5 bases, with 13 bases between them. Germline V lookup: CDR1 SGHRS, CDR2 YFSETQ. This CDR3 has 14 residues. The chain's CDR3 is CASSLLGRDHEQYF. CDR3 in DNA: TGCGCCAGCAGCTTGCTGGGAAGAGACCACGAGCAGTACTTC. Using reference TRBV5-1 and TRBJ2-7 for the parts outside the CDR3, the full variable domain is KAGVTQTPRYLIKTRGQQVTLSCSPISGHRSVSWYQQTPGQGLQFLFEYFSETQRNKGNFPGRFSGRQFSNSRSEMNVSTLELGDSALYLCASSLLGRDHEQYFGPGTRLTVT.

This clonotype was observed at least ten times. The chain carries TRBV7-9 and TRBJ2-5, with D perhaps assigned TRBD1 or TRBD2 (7 bases each). Trimming shortened V by 2 bases and J by 5 bases, and 18 bases separated the two germline ends. The CDR3 totals 16 residues. Germline CDR1 and CDR2: SEHNR and FQNEAQ (reference sequence). CDR3 coding DNA: TGTGCCAGCAGCTTAAGACAGGGAGGGCCTGGGGAGACCCAGTACTTC. Protein sequence: CASSLRQGGPGETQYF.

At least ten counts were recorded for this clonotype. The rearrangement joins TRBV30 to TRBJ1-2; 8 nucleotides match TRBD1. CDR3 size: 13 residues. The V gene end was trimmed by 0 bases and the J gene end by 6 bases; junction bases not matched to a gene: 3. Germline V gene lookup returns CDR1 GTSNPN and CDR2 SVGIG (reference sequence). CDR3 in DNA: TGTGCCTGGAGTGTACGACAGGGGCATGGCTACACCTTC. It yields the protein CAWSVRQGHGYTF.

Only a few counts were recorded for this clonotype. The chain employs TRBV28 and TRBJ1-2; 8 bases line up with TRBD1. The CDR3 runs 19 residues. The junction had 18 bases not matched to a gene; V was cut back by 2 bases and J by 4 bases. CDR1 is MDHEN and CDR2 is SYDVKM in the germline V gene. CDR3 amino acids: CASSLRRWGFRGPGYGYTF. The CDR3, as DNA: TGTGCCAGCAGTTTACGACGGTGGGGTTTCAGGGGGCCTGGCTATGGCTACACCTTC.

The genes are TRBV5-4 and TRBJ2-4; a possible D gene is TRBD1 (6 bases). V was cut by 4 bases and J by 3 bases, with 20 bases left in between. The CDR3 is 17 amino acids. Germline V CDR1 and CDR2: SGHNT, YYREEE (reference sequence). CDR3 bases: TGTGCCAGCAGCATCCGGGACAAGAAATTTGACAAAAACATTCAGTACTTC. Amino acid sequence: CASSIRDKKFDKNIQYF.

The chain uses TRBV3-1 and TRBJ2-4, with D maybe TRBD1 (6 bases). The V end lost 0 bases, the J end lost 0 bases, and 12 bases lay between the germline ends. The CDR3 runs 17 residues. The germline V gene has CDR1 LGHDT and CDR2 YNNKEL (reference sequence). In nucleotides, the CDR3 is TGTGCCAGCAGCCAAGACCCGGACAGCTTAGCCAAAAACATTCAGTACTTC. Amino acids: CASSQDPDSLAKNIQYF.

This clonotype came up many times. This chain connects TRBV5-6 to TRBJ2-1, with D possibly TRBD2 on 6 matching bases. The ends were cut back, 0 bases at V and 10 bases at J, with 26 bases in the middle. Germline CDR1 reads SGHDT; CDR2 reads YYEEEE. The CDR3 spans 18 residues. The CDR3 nucleotides are TGTGCCAGCAGCTTGGCCTTGACGGTCGGGAGCCTCGGCCCGGAGCAGTTCTTC. Amino acids: CASSLALTVGSLGPEQFF.

The chain recombines TRBV12-3 or TRBV12-4 with TRBJ1-2, with 9 positions matching TRBD1. The CDR3 contains 13 residues. The ends lost 6 bases at V and 6 bases at J; junction bases unmatched: 5. DNA for the CDR3: TGTGCCAGCAGCACAGGGGGCAGGGATGGCTACACCTTC. This codes for CASSTGGRDGYTF.

The table lists this clonotype with a count of one. A much larger clone lies one base from this, so it may be a read error. The chain couples TRBV20-1 to TRBJ2-3; D may be TRBD2 (5 bases). V was clipped by 0 bases and J by 2 bases, with 12 bases between them. The CDR3 is 15 amino acids. Per the germline V gene, CDR1 is DFQATT and CDR2 is SNEGSKA (reference sequence). The CDR3 region is CSARDEGTHTDTQYF. The CDR3 DNA follows: TGCAGTGCTAGAGATGAGGGCACCCACACAGATACGCAGTATTTT.

The sample holds many counts of this clonotype. The chain combines TRBV6-1 with TRBJ1-1; D perhaps matches TRBD1 (6 bases). Per germline, CDR1 MNHNS and CDR2 SASEGT. The CDR3 totals 14 residues. With 7 bases removed from V and 6 bases from J, the gap between germline ends came to 18 bases. DNA of the CDR3: TGTGCCAGCACTCGTTCCCCAGGGGATCCTGAAGCTTTCTTT. This gives the protein CASTRSPGDPEAFF.

This clonotype was counted at least ten times. The chain carries TRBV2 and TRBJ1-6; D is unresolved. The CDR3 consists of 15 residues. Trimming left V 4 bases short and J 4 bases short, with 11 bases between. The germline gives CDR1 SNHLY, CDR2 FYNNEI. The CDR3 spells CASSAPLVYNSPLHF. CDR3 nucleotide sequence: TGTGCCAGCAGTGCCCCGTTGGTTTATAATTCACCCCTCCACTTT.

This clonotype was detected many times. The chain combines TRBV7-9 with TRBJ1-6; D perhaps matches TRBD1 (5 bases). The CDR3 is 15 residues long. The germline V and J ends were trimmed by 2 bases and 3 bases, with 8 bases remaining between them. Germline CDR1 and CDR2: SEHNR and FQNEAQ (reference sequence). The CDR3 bases are TGTGCCAGCAGCTTAAATGGGGGCTATAATTCACCCCTCCACTTT. This gives the protein CASSLNGGYNSPLHF. Full variable domain (outside the CDR3, taken from reference TRBV7-9 and TRBJ1-6): DTGVSQNPRHKITKRGQNVTFRCDPISEHNRLYWYRQTLGQGPEFLTYFQNEAQLEKSRLLSDRFSAERPKGSFSTLEIQRTEQGDSAMYLCASSLNGGYNSPLHFGNGTRLTVT.

This clonotype appeared many times. The chain joins TRBV11-2 to TRBJ1-1; 7 bases are a match to TRBD1. Looked up from germline, CDR1 is SGHAT and CDR2 is FQNNGV. The CDR3 consists of 17 residues. V was pared by 3 bases and J by 0 bases, with 10 bases of the junction left unmatched. CDR3 loop: CASSFPGGGQVNTEAFF. The CDR3 DNA is TGTGCCAGCAGCTTCCCCGGAGGGGGCCAGGTGAACACTGAAGCTTTCTTT.

This clonotype was found many times. V and J are TRBV2 and TRBJ2-3; 10 bases line up with TRBD2. This CDR3 spans 16 amino acids. J was trimmed by 9 bases and V by 0 bases; bases with no gene match: 9. Looked up from germline, CDR1 is SNHLY and CDR2 is FYNNEI. As DNA, the CDR3 is TGTGCCAGCAGTGAAGCGTCGCTAGCGGGAGCCCGGACGCAGTATTTT. Amino acids: CASSEASLAGARTQYF. The full variable domain, rest sourced from reference TRBV2 and TRBJ2-3, is EPEVTQTPSHQVTQMGQEVILRCVPISNHLYFYWYRQILGQKVEFLVSFYNNEISEKSEIFDDQFSVERPDGSNFTLKIRSTKLEDSAMYFCASSEASLAGARTQYFGPGTRLTVL.

This clonotype was seen repeatedly, ten times or more. The chain combines TRBV30 with TRBJ2-7, with 7 bases matching TRBD2. CDR3 size: 13 residues. Unmatched junction bases numbered 7, after V lost 4 bases and J lost 4 bases. CDR1 is GTSNPN and CDR2 is SVGIG in the germline V gene (reference sequence). Here the CDR3 reads CAWKGGVDYEQYF. In DNA form, the CDR3 reads TGTGCCTGGAAGGGAGGGGTGGATTACGAGCAGTACTTC.

Ten or more counts support this clonotype. V and J are TRBV28 and TRBJ1-5; 8 positions agree with TRBD1. Per the germline V gene, CDR1 is MDHEN and CDR2 is SYDVKM. This CDR3 comprises 13 residues. Trimming took 6 bases from V and 7 from J; bases not matched to a gene: 5. CDR3 in DNA: TGTGCCAGCAGCCGGACAGGGAGACAGCCCCAGCATTTT. Its protein product is CASSRTGRQPQHF. Combining the CDR3 with reference TRBV28 and TRBJ1-5 gives the whole variable domain DVKVTQSSRYLVKRTGEKVFLECVQDMDHENMFWYRQDPGLGLRLIYFSYDVKMKEKGDIPEGYSVSREKKERFSLILESASTNQTSMYLCASSRTGRQPQHFGDGTRLSIL.

Points on this clonotype: Since a much larger clone is just one base distant, this may be a read error. The chain couples TRBV7-2 to TRBJ2-1, with unresolved D. The CDR3 spans 12 residues. V lost 6 bases and J lost 5, with 8 bases in between. Per the germline V gene, CDR1 is SGHTA and CDR2 is FQGNSA. This chain's CDR3 is CASRTDHNEQFF. The CDR3 region has the DNA TGTGCCAGCAGGACCGACCACAATGAGCAGTTCTTC. Supplemented by reference TRBV7-2 and TRBJ2-1, the full variable domain reads GAGVSQSPSNKVTEKGKDVELRCDPISGHTALYWYRQSLGQGLEFLIYFQGNSAPDKSGLPSDRFSAERTGGSVSTLTIQRTQQEDSAVYLCASRTDHNEQFFGPGTRLTVL.

This clonotype was picked up many times. The chain uses TRBV7-9 and TRBJ2-1; TRBD1 matches at 11 bases. This CDR3 is built from 17 residues. The ends lost 5 bases at V and 8 bases at J; junction bases unmatched: 14. Germline loops: CDR1 SEHNR, CDR2 FQNEAQ (reference sequence). As DNA, the CDR3 is TGTGCCAGCAGCATCATGTCGGGACAGGGGGTTCAGGATGAGCAGTTCTTC. Its protein product is CASSIMSGQGVQDEQFF.

The genes are TRBV19 and TRBJ1-1; D call uncertain. The V end was cut by 11 bases, the J end by 2 bases, with 18 bases between. Per germline, CDR1 LNHDA and CDR2 SQIVND (reference sequence). The CDR3 is 14 residues long. In DNA, the CDR3 is TGTGCCGCCCGATTGTCGAGCTCTAACACTGAAGCTTTCTTT. It is translated as CAARLSSSNTEAFF.

This clonotype was observed many times. The CDR3 nucleotides read TGTGCCAGCAGCCCGGACAGGGTCCTAAAAAACATTCAGTACTTC. Its translation: CASSPDRVLKNIQYF. The gene calls are TRBV5-8 and TRBJ2-4, with 8 bases lining up with TRBD1. After removal of 4 bases from V and 4 bases from J, the junction contained 7 bases not matched to a gene. The CDR3 is made up of 15 amino acids. Germline CDR1 reads SGHTS; CDR2 reads YDEGEE.

In this sample, this clonotype turned up many times. The V and J genes are TRBV28 and TRBJ2-5, with D tentatively TRBD2 (5 bases). This CDR3 spans 17 amino acids. Germline V gene sequence: CDR1 MDHEN, CDR2 SYDVKM. The V and J ends lost 3 bases and 5 bases respectively, with 22 bases between them. As DNA, the CDR3 is TGTGCCAGCAGTTTCCCCAAAAACGGACTCCTGAGGGAGACCCAGTACTTC. Protein: CASSFPKNGLLRETQYF.

This clonotype was seen many times. The rearrangement links TRBV2 to TRBJ2-5; D unclear. The germline CDR1 and CDR2 sequences are SNHLY and FYNNEI. CDR3 length: 11 amino acids. Trimming pared 4 bases from V and 5 bases from J, leaving 5 bases between. CDR3 residues: CASSGSETQYF. DNA of the CDR3: TGTGCCAGCAGTGGATCTGAGACCCAGTACTTC. Filled out from reference TRBV2 and TRBJ2-5, the complete variable domain reads EPEVTQTPSHQVTQMGQEVILRCVPISNHLYFYWYRQILGQKVEFLVSFYNNEISEKSEIFDDQFSVERPDGSNFTLKIRSTKLEDSAMYFCASSGSETQYFGPGTRLLVL.

Only a few counts were recorded for this clonotype. The DNA of the CDR3 is TGTGCCAGCAGTACCGGGACTAGCGGGAGGTCCCGGTACAATGAGCAGTTCTTC. Encoded protein: CASSTGTSGRSRYNEQFF. This rearrangement joins TRBV2 to TRBJ2-1; 15 bases map to TRBD2. Trimming removed 5 bases from V and 4 bases from J; junction bases left unmatched: 9. CDR1 SNHLY and CDR2 FYNNEI come from the germline V gene. CDR3 length: 18 amino acids.

This clonotype was detected many times. The chain uses TRBV20-1 and TRBJ2-4; 13 nucleotides match TRBD2. The CDR3 consists of 15 residues. Germline assignment: CDR1 DFQATT and CDR2 SNEGSKA (reference sequence). Trimming cost V 3 bases and J 7 bases; bases outside gene matches: 6. CDR3 amino acids: CSARVPGLAGNIQYF. The CDR3 DNA sequence: TGCAGTGCTAGGGTACCGGGACTAGCGGGGAACATTCAGTACTTC.

This clonotype came up a few times. This chain's CDR3 is CASSLTGTGGYGYTF. CDR3 nucleotide sequence: TGTGCCAGCAGTTTAACAGGGACTGGGGGGTATGGCTACACCTTC. The rearrangement uses TRBV27 and TRBJ1-2, with D possibly TRBD1 on 6 matching bases. The CDR3 covers 15 residues. The V gene lost 2 bases and the J gene lost 5 bases, with 15 bases spanning the gap. Germline assignment: CDR1 MNHEY and CDR2 SMNVEV (reference sequence).

This clonotype was seen many times. The chain is built from TRBV30 and TRBJ2-5; no reliable D call. V shed 3 bases and J shed 5 bases, with 10 bases lying between them. CDR1 is GTSNPN and CDR2 is SVGIG in the germline V gene (reference sequence). This CDR3 spans 12 amino acids. Here the CDR3 DNA reads TGTGCCTGGAGAGGGCCCAGGGAGACCCAGTACTTC. Translated, it gives CAWRGPRETQYF.

Many counts were recorded for this clonotype. V usage is TRBV11-1 and J usage is TRBJ2-5, with TRBD1 identical over 8 bases. J lost 2 bases, V lost 8 bases, and 4 bases had no gene match. The CDR3 runs 13 residues. Germline V gives CDR1 SGHAT, CDR2 FQDESV (reference sequence). In nucleotides, the CDR3 is TGTGCCAGCCAGGGGGCTGGACAAGAGACCCAGTACTTC. Translation: CASQGAGQETQYF.

This sequence joins TRBV30 and TRBJ2-1; 11 bases are shared with TRBD1. The V gene's germline CDR1 is GTSNPN and CDR2 SVGIG (reference sequence). There are 17 residues in the CDR3. Losses at the gene ends were 4 bases for V and 0 bases for J; bases not matched to a gene: 8. The CDR3, as DNA: TGTGCCTGGAATGGACAGGGGGCCGGGGGCTCCTACAATGAGCAGTTCTTC. Translated: CAWNGQGAGGSYNEQFF.

The table lists this clonotype with many counts. The CDR3 spells CASSPLTSEGNEQFF. CDR3 nucleotide sequence: TGTGCCAGCTCACCATTAACTAGCGAGGGTAATGAGCAGTTCTTC. The chain is built from TRBV18 and TRBJ2-1; 7 nucleotides line up with TRBD2. There are 15 residues in the CDR3. V dropped 2 bases and J dropped 7; count of bases not matched to a gene: 8. Germline V gene lookup returns CDR1 KGHSH and CDR2 LQKENI.